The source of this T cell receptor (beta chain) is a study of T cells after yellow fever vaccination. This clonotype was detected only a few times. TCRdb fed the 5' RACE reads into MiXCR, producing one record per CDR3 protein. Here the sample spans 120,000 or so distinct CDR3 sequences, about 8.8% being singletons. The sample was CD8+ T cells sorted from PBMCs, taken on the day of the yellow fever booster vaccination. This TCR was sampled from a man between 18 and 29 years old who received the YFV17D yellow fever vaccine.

In nucleotides, the CDR3 is TGTGCCAGCAGCTTAGAAGAGAAGCAGTTCTTC. Protein product: CASSLEEKQFF. The J gene is TRBJ2-1, the V gene TRBV11-2; D is uncertain. The germline gives CDR1 SGHAT, CDR2 FQNNGV. Trimming pared 0 bases from V and 11 bases from J, leaving 5 bases between. This CDR3 is 11 amino acids long.